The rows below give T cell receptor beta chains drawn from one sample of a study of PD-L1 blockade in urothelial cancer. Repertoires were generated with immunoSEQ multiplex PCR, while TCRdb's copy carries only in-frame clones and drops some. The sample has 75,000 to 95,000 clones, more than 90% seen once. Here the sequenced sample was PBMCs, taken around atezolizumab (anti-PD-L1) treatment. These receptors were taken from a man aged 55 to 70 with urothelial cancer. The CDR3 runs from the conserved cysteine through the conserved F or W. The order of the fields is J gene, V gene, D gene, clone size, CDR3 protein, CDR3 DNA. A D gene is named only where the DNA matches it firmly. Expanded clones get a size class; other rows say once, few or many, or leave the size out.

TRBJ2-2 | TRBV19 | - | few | CASSITGGAAGELFF | TGTGCCAGTAGTATCACTGGCGGTGCGGCCGGGGAGCTGTTTTTT
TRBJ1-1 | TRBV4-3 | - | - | CASSQGQENTEAFF | TGCGCCAGCAGCCAAGGTCAGGAGAACACTGAAGCTTTCTTT
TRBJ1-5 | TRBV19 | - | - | CASSIVPQGINQPQHF | TGTGCCAGTAGTATAGTGCCACAGGGAATCAATCAGCCCCAGCATTTT
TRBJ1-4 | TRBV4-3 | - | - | CASSQDLRATNEKLFF | TGCGCCAGCAGCCAAGATCTTCGAGCAACTAATGAAAAACTGTTTTTT
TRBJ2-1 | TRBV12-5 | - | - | CASGLDLRETEQFF | TGTGCTAGTGGTTTGGACCTTCGGGAGACTGAGCAGTTCTTC
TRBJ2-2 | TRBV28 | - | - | CASSKTGPNTGELFF | TGTGCCAGCAGTAAGACAGGACCGAACACCGGGGAGCTGTTTTTT
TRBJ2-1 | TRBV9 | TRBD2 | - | CASSVRAGGNEQFF | TGTGCCAGCAGCGTCCGAGCGGGAGGGAATGAGCAGTTCTTC
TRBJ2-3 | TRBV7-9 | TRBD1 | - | CASSLWTGGADTQYF | TGTGCCAGCAGCTTATGGACAGGGGGCGCCGATACGCAGTATTTT
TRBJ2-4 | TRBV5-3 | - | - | CARTGGVKNIQYF | TGTGCCAGAACCGGGGGAGTTAAAAACATTCAGTACTTC
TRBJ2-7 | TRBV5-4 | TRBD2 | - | CASSPGLAGVISNEQYF | TGTGCCAGCAGCCCGGGACTAGCGGGAGTAATAAGCAACGAGCAGTACTTC
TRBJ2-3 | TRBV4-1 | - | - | CASSQDRRGDTQYF | TGCGCCAGCAGCCAAGATCGTCGCGGGGATACGCAGTATTTT
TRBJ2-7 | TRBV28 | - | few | CASSFRATGNSLYEQYF | TGTGCCAGCAGTTTTAGGGCTACCGGGAATTCCCTTTACGAGCAGTACTTC
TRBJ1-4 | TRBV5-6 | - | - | CASSFPATNEKLFF | TGTGCCAGCAGCTTCCCTGCAACTAATGAAAAACTGTTTTTT